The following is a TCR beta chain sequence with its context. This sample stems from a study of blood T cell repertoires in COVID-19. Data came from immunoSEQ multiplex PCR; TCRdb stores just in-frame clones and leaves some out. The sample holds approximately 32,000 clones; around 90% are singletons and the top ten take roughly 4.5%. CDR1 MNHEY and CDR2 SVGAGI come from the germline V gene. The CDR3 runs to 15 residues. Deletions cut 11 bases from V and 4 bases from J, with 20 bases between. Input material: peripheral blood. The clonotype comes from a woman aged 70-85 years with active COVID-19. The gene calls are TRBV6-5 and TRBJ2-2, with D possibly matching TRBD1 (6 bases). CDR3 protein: CAALQGLGPTGELFF. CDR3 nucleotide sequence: TGTGCCGCCCTGCAGGGGCTGGGGCCCACCGGGGAGCTGTTTTTT.